Described below is a single TCR beta chain sequence and its context. V shed 2 bases, J shed 4 bases, and the junction held 2 bases outside the gene matches. The CDR3 is made up of 16 amino acids. Germline assignment: CDR1 SGHDN and CDR2 FVKESK. TCRdb's copy holds only in-frame clones and misses some; the assay was immunoSEQ multiplex PCR. Counted here are over 100,000 clones, over 70% occurring once; the ten biggest clones make up roughly 4.7%. These data come from a study of blood T cell repertoires in COVID-19. Overall study context: Samples came from the United States, Italy and Spain, spanning acute and convalescent COVID-19.

The source of this sequence is a human donor in a cohort sampled during active or convalescent COVID-19. The sequenced material came from peripheral blood. V gene TRBV14 combines with J gene TRBJ2-1; 13 bases fit TRBD2. CDR3 in amino acids: CASSQRTSGGYNEQFF. CDR3 DNA sequence: TGTGCCAGCAGCCAAAGGACTAGCGGGGGTTACAATGAGCAGTTCTTC.